This record looks at one T cell receptor beta chain sequence and its context. The clone's antigen remains unknown. No clone much larger than this one lies a single base away; base qualities are absent. The data belong to a study of control samples from healthy donors and cancer patients (dated by TCRdb to between 2020 and 2021). From its cysteine to its phenylalanine, the CDR3 spans 14 amino acids. CDR3 DNA is the only sequence kept; it has 42 bases, read in frame from the first base. Trimming takes 6 bases from V and 0 bases from J, and the germline ends sit 11 bases apart. Reading the germline V gene gives CDR1 MGHRA and CDR2 YSYEKL. Receptor libraries were prepared by the immunoSEQ multiplex PCR assay. TCRdb retrieved this table from immuneACCESS and kept in-frame rearrangements only. Not all clones are present; in checked studies, unresolved V genes account for under half, and no reason is known for the remainder. This sample gives around 79,000 clones in total; roughly 93% of them show up just once. The ten largest make up roughly 1.3% of the sample.

The clonotype was recovered from a woman aged 40 to 50 with lung cancer. Material for sequencing was PBMCs. The chain is assembled from TRBV4-1 and TRBJ1-1; possibly the D gene is TRBD1, per 5 matching bases. The CDR3: CASRRGALNTEAFF. In nucleotides, the sequence is TGCGCCAGCAGGAGGGGAGCCCTGAACACTGAAGCTTTCTTT.